This TCR beta chain is drawn from a study of CD8+CD57+ T cells in acquired aplastic anemia. Looking at the study overall: When averaged, DNA from sorted CD4+ and CD8+ cells came to 2.5 to 3.5 ug.

Germline V CDR1 and CDR2: SNHLY, FYNNEI. The V gene end was trimmed by 5 bases and the J gene end by 11 bases; junction bases not matched to a gene: 12. CDR3 length equals 14 residues. On this clonotype: The target antigen is unknown.

Study-wide findings and caveats: Both patients and controls carried the same twenty-nine CD8+ CDR3 sequences. Patients and healthy controls showed no significant CD8+ Simpson's diversity difference.

The TCR beta profiling, which covered VDJ combination and CDR3 sequence, was carried out using genomic DNA as the template. TCRdb re-called the reads through MiXCR, storing one row per CDR3 protein. The sample carries roughly 120,000 distinct CDR3 sequences, about 50% recorded once. In patients chosen for sequencing, flow cytometry had shown CD8+CD57+ cell expansion. The patients all had a severe acquired aplastic anemia diagnosis. This TCR derives from a human donor with aplastic anemia. This sequence joins TRBV2 and TRBJ1-5; 7 bases line up with TRBD1. The sample consisted of sorted CD4+, CD8+, or CD8+CD57+ T cells (not recorded which) from PBMCs. The CDR3 reads CASSRQGLEAAQHF. The CDR3 DNA reads as TGTGCCAGCAGTCGACAGGGCCTCGAGGCGGCCCAGCATTTT.